The sequence of this T cell receptor (beta chain) was determined in a study of blood T cell repertoires in COVID-19. Across the study: Both acute and convalescent COVID-19 samples were obtained from the United States, Italy and Spain. In each case, the material was cDNA or gDNA derived from T cells, B-cell-depleted T cells, or PBMCs.

Under the authors' procedure: Estimated nucleated cell counts came from reference gene primer amplification. Profiling relied on immunoSEQ multiplex PCR, and the TCRdb table lists in-frame clones only, not all of them. V, J and clone size are taken as reported in that table, and D and trimming were inferred from the DNA itself. Of about 250,000 clones listed, approximately 90% are singletons. The age range of participants was 18 to 89 years, with residence in under 25 US areas. Per the germline V gene, CDR1 is SGHAT and CDR2 is FQNNGV. The CDR3 is made up of 16 amino acids. V gave up 4 bases and J gave up 6 bases; unmatched junction bases: 9. This clone was seen once.

The sequence derives from a woman younger than 45 with acute COVID-19. The chain couples TRBV11-2 to TRBJ1-4, with 9 nucleotides matching TRBD1. The sample was PBMCs or T cells enriched from blood (not recorded which). In nucleotides, the CDR3 is TGTGCCAGCAGCTCACACAGGGGGCGTGTGGATGAAAAACTGTTTTTT. Amino acid sequence: CASSSHRGRVDEKLFF.